This TCR beta chain was captured in a study of response to subunit inactivated influenza vaccine. TCRdb re-analysed the RT-PCR reads in MiXCR, keeping a single row per CDR3 protein. The sample comprises around 200,000 distinct CDR3 sequences, roughly 12% of which are singletons, and approximately 32% rests with the top ten. The ends were cut back, 4 bases at V and 7 bases at J, with 26 bases in the middle. The CDR3 is 17 amino acids. The data were also submitted as part of a second study, on T cells expressing NK-cell markers. From that second work: The cDNA for TCR beta came from 5'RACE template switching with UMIs. Sorting was limited to alpha-beta TCR-expressing T cells with an anti-gamma-delta TCR antibody in several experiments. Of the CD8+ T cells in over five donors, roughly 1.0-7.0% belonged to dominant NKG2C+ clonotypes. What remained unclear was the HCMV specificity of expanded NKG2C+ T cell clones.

The TCR sequence derives from a man aged 50 to 60 who received an inactivated influenza vaccine. The sequencing used CD8+ T cells sorted from PBMCs, collected roughly 13 days after vaccination. V is TRBV12-3 or TRBV12-4 and J is TRBJ2-7, with TRBD2 as a possible D gene (6 bases). CDR3 coding DNA: TGTGCCAGCAGTTCCCCAGACACGCGGGGCTTGACCTGGGAGCAGTACTTC. Protein: CASSSPDTRGLTWEQYF.